This entry describes one T cell receptor beta chain. The data originate from a study of somatic mutations in cytotoxic T cells in rheumatoid arthritis. CDR1 is LGHNA, CDR2 YNFKEQ, per germline. The CDR3 is 13 residues long. V was trimmed by 1 base and J by 7 bases, leaving 8 bases between them. Sequencing was performed with immunoSEQ multiplex PCR; in TCRdb, only in-frame clones are kept and a portion is missing. This sample has approximately 13,000 clones; approximately 84% occur once, and the top ten carry around 21%. This TCR was recovered from an adult with rheumatoid arthritis. The rearrangement links TRBV4-2 to TRBJ1-5, with TRBD1 as a possible D gene (5 bases). Sequenced: CD8+ T cells sorted from blood. The chain's CDR3 is CASSQVRDQPQHF. The CDR3 region has the DNA TGTGCCAGCAGCCAAGTAAGGGACCAGCCCCAGCATTTT.